This T cell receptor (beta chain) was recorded in a study of Tregs in tolerant kidney transplant recipients. Study summary: Recipient Tregs were stimulated with donor B cells plus IL-2 for roughly 16 days. Donor B cells were activated for about nine days on irradiated CD40L-expressing 3T3 cells. CD4+CD25+CD127- cells came from roughly 3-day belatacept mixed lymphocyte reactions, some with roughly 5-day graft donor restimulation. The study's findings and limits: Validation in larger populations is needed because few patients were studied.

This table comes from immunoSEQ multiplex PCR, and its TCRdb copy is limited to in-frame clones, with some not included. The repertoire holds some 11,000 clones, with under 95% as singletons. Of note for this clone: Antigen specificity is unknown.

This CDR3 has 16 residues. Unmatched junction bases numbered 10, after V lost 2 bases and J lost 6 bases. Germline V gene data show CDR1 as LGHNA and CDR2 as YSLEER. The chain has TRBV4-3 and TRBJ2-1, with 7 bases lining up with TRBD1. The sequences come from Tregs from blood cultured with allogeneic cells, collected before the transplant. This sequence was found in a human patient who received a combined kidney and bone marrow transplant. CDR3 protein: CASSQNLSQGINEQFF. The DNA of the CDR3 is TGCGCCAGCAGCCAAAATCTTTCACAGGGGATCAATGAGCAGTTCTTC.